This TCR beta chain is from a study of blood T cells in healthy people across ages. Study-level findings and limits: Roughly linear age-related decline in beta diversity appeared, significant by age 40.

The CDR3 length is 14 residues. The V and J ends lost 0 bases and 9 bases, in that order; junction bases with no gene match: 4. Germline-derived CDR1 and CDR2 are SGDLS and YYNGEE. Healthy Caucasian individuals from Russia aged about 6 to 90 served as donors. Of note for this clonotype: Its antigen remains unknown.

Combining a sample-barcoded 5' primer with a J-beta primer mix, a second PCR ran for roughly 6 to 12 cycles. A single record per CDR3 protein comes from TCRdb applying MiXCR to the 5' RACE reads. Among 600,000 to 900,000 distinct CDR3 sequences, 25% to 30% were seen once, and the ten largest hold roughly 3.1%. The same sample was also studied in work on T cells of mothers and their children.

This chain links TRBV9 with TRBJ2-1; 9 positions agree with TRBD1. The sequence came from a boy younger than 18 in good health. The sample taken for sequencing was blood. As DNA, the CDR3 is TGTGCCAGCAGCGTAGGGGACAGGGTTATTGAGCAGTTCTTC. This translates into CASSVGDRVIEQFF.